The 20 T cell receptor beta chains presented below share a single source sample, sequenced in a study of blood T cell repertoires in COVID-19 (dated by TCRdb to 2019 to 2021). The library was prepared using the immunoSEQ multiplex PCR assay. TCRdb took over this immuneACCESS table, retaining in-frame rearrangements with V and J assigned. Such tables are incomplete; in checked studies, under half of the missing clones stem from an unresolved V gene, and the remainder is unexplained. The sample profile shows 180,000 or so clones; around 80% of them were found once. The ten top clones hold about 14% of the sample. Sample: peripheral blood. The source is a woman in her seventies with COVID-19, enrolled during active disease.

The chain is built from TRBV2 and TRBJ1-1, with 7 nucleotides matching TRBD1. The ends lost 6 bases at V and 6 bases at J; junction bases unmatched: 7. Germline CDR1 reads SNHLY; CDR2 reads FYNNEI. The CDR3 sequence is 13 residues long. CDR3 loop: CASRTGDSPEAFF. In DNA form, the CDR3 reads TGTGCCAGCAGAACAGGGGACAGCCCTGAAGCTTTCTTT.

The V call is TRBV9, the J call TRBJ2-1; the match to TRBD2 covers 7 bases. V shed 0 bases and J 7 bases; nucleotides not matched to a gene: 10. Germline CDR1 reads SGDLS; CDR2 reads YYNGEE. The CDR3 length is 16 residues. CDR3 amino acids: CASSVVRAGVGNEQFF. CDR3 DNA: TGTGCCAGCAGCGTAGTTCGGGCGGGAGTGGGTAATGAGCAGTTCTTC.

The chain has TRBV30 and TRBJ1-2; D not certain. Germline V gives CDR1 GTSNPN, CDR2 SVGIG (reference sequence). The CDR3 is made up of 14 amino acids. V was shortened by 2 bases and J by 4 bases, with 14 bases between the two germline ends. The CDR3 sequence: CAWSPGSSSYGYTF. CDR3 DNA: TGTGCCTGGAGTCCCGGGTCCAGTAGCTATGGCTACACCTTC. The full variable domain, completed using reference TRBV30 and TRBJ1-2, is SQTIHQWPATLVQPVGSPLSLECTVEGTSNPNLYWYRQAAGRGLQLLFYSVGIGQISSEVPQNLSASRPQDRQFILSSKKLLLSDSGFYLCAWSPGSSSYGYTFGSGTRLTVV.

The chain couples TRBV5-6 to TRBJ1-4, with D possibly matching TRBD1 (6 bases). The CDR3 consists of 14 residues. The germline CDR1 and CDR2 sequences are SGHDT and YYEEEE. Between the trimmed V and J ends, which lost 4 bases and 5 bases, there was a span of 12 bases. The DNA for the CDR3 is TGTGCCAGCAGCGCATGGACAGCGAATGAAAAACTGTTTTTT. It translates to CASSAWTANEKLFF.

This clone has just one count. V usage is TRBV14 and J usage is TRBJ2-2, with D maybe TRBD1 (6 bases). Germline-derived CDR1 and CDR2 are SGHDN and FVKESK. Between the trimmed V and J ends, which lost 4 bases and 0 bases, there was a span of 12 bases. This CDR3 has 16 amino acids. DNA for the CDR3: TGTGCCAGCAGCCGAGGCAGGGGCGCGAACACCGGGGAGCTGTTTTTT. Amino acid sequence: CASSRGRGANTGELFF. Complete variable domain (other parts from reference TRBV14 and TRBJ2-2): EAGVTQFPSHSVIEKGQTVTLRCDPISGHDNLYWYRRVMGKEIKFLLHFVKESKQDESGMPNNRFLAERTGGTYSTLKVQPAELEDSGVYFCASSRGRGANTGELFFGEGSRLTVL.

The rearrangement links TRBV6-5 to TRBJ2-2; D perhaps matches TRBD2 (5 bases). This CDR3 spans 13 amino acids. Trimming pared 6 bases from V and 4 bases from J, leaving 9 bases between. Germline V CDR1 and CDR2: MNHEY, SVGAGI. This chain's CDR3 is CASRGRGTGELFF. The CDR3 DNA reads TGTGCCAGCAGAGGACGGGGCACCGGGGAGCTGTTTTTT.

This chain uses TRBV19 with TRBJ1-2, with D perhaps matching TRBD1 (5 bases). The CDR3 has 14 amino acids. CDR1 is LNHDA and CDR2 is SQIVND in the germline V gene (reference sequence). Deletions cut 3 bases from V and 3 bases from J, with 11 bases between. CDR3 protein: CASSIRTGDYGYTF. DNA for the CDR3: TGTGCCAGTAGTATTCGAACAGGAGACTATGGCTACACCTTC.

Only a few counts were recorded for this clone. V usage is TRBV27 and J usage is TRBJ1-6, with TRBD1 matching over 10 bases. The V and J ends lost 6 bases and 6 bases, in that order; junction bases with no gene match: 5. CDR1 is MNHEY, CDR2 SMNVEV, per germline (reference sequence). The CDR3 is 15 amino acids. The CDR3 DNA sequence: TGTGCCAGCAGAACCCGACAGGGGGCTAATTCACCCCTCCACTTT. This gives the protein CASRTRQGANSPLHF.

This chain joins TRBV6-5 and TRBJ1-1; TRBD1 matches 9 bases. This CDR3 comprises 15 residues. From germline, CDR1 is MNHEY and CDR2 SVGAGI. J was trimmed by 3 bases and V by 2 bases; bases with no gene match: 4. CDR3 in amino acids: CASSYQGTGHTEAFF. CDR3 nucleotide sequence: TGTGCCAGCAGTTACCAAGGGACAGGGCACACTGAAGCTTTCTTT.

The V gene is TRBV4-2, the J gene TRBJ2-7, with 9 nucleotides matching TRBD1. The trim removed 3 bases at V and 4 bases at J, leaving 1 base unmatched. Germline assignment: CDR1 LGHNA and CDR2 YNFKEQ. The CDR3 sequence is 13 residues long. The DNA of the CDR3 is TGTGCCAGCAGCCAGGACAGGGGTTACGAGCAGTACGTC. It codes for CASSQDRGYEQYV.

This chain uses TRBV27 with TRBJ1-3; D is perhaps TRBD1 (6 bases). From germline, CDR1 is MNHEY and CDR2 SMNVEV (reference sequence). Trimming removed 4 bases at V and 1 base at J, with 8 bases between. This CDR3 comprises 14 residues. In DNA, the CDR3 is TGTGCCAGCAGTTCGCAGGGGTCTGGAAACACCATATATTTT. Its translation: CASSSQGSGNTIYF.

The count of this clone is one. The chain couples TRBV27 to TRBJ2-5; TRBD2 matches at 14 bases. The CDR3 totals 16 residues. Germline values: CDR1 MNHEY, CDR2 SMNVEV (reference sequence). Trimming at V came to 5 bases and at J to 5 bases, leaving 7 bases not matched to a gene. CDR3 sequence: CASSEGLAGVGETQYF. The DNA of the CDR3 is TGTGCCAGCAGTGAGGGACTAGCGGGAGTCGGGGAGACCCAGTACTTC.

The CDR3 loop reads CASRGQGSRNTIYF. The CDR3, as DNA: TGTGCCAGCAGGGGACAGGGGAGCCGAAACACCATATATTTT. The J gene is TRBJ1-3, the V gene TRBV6-5; 10 bases are a match to TRBD1. The J segment lost 5 bases and the V segment lost 6 bases, leaving 4 bases of the junction unmatched. This CDR3 is 14 amino acids long. Germline-derived CDR1 and CDR2 are MNHEY and SVGAGI.

The chain recombines TRBV6-5 with TRBJ2-5; 7 nucleotides match TRBD2. The length of the CDR3 is 12 residues. Germline loops: CDR1 MNHEY, CDR2 SVGAGI. With V trimmed by 7 bases and J by 3 bases, 2 bases remained unmatched. This CDR3 reads CASMGGEETQYF. The DNA for the CDR3 is TGTGCCAGCATGGGGGGGGAAGAGACCCAGTACTTC.

The chain links TRBV10-3 to TRBJ1-4, with a tentative D call TRBD1 (6 bases). Trimming shortened V by 1 base and J by 0 bases, and 12 bases separated the two germline ends. Germline-derived CDR1 and CDR2 are ENHRY and SYGVKD. This CDR3 comprises 17 residues. The CDR3, as DNA: TGTGCCATCAGTGAGTTCTGGACAGACACAACTAATGAAAAACTGTTTTTT. Translating it yields CAISEFWTDTTNEKLFF.

The rearrangement links TRBV24-1 to TRBJ2-3, with D possibly matching TRBD2 (6 bases). CDR3 size: 12 residues. Trimming left V 9 bases short and J 2 bases short, with 8 bases between. Germline V lookup: CDR1 KGHDR, CDR2 SFDVKD. The CDR3 sequence: CATAGYTDTQYF. DNA for the CDR3: TGTGCCACCGCGGGATACACAGATACGCAGTATTTT.

CDR3 coding DNA: TGTGCCAGCAGTAACTACGGCCAGGGAATCGAGCAGTACTTC. As protein: CASSNYGQGIEQYF. The J gene is TRBJ2-7, the V gene TRBV13, with D possibly being TRBD1 (5 bases). The V and J ends lost 6 bases and 6 bases respectively, with 18 bases between them. Germline V CDR1 and CDR2: PRHDT, FYEKMQ (reference sequence). The CDR3 has 14 residues.

This sequence joins TRBV9 and TRBJ1-2; D is unresolved. The CDR3 consists of 17 residues. The V gene's germline CDR1 is SGDLS and CDR2 YYNGEE. The V and J ends lost 2 bases and 0 bases respectively, with 17 bases between them. DNA of the CDR3: TGTGCCAGCAGCGTCGCGGAGGGTACCGTCCCTAACTATGGCTACACCTTC. Its translation is CASSVAEGTVPNYGYTF.

The chain uses TRBV5-1 and TRBJ2-7, with 8 nucleotides matching TRBD2. Germline V gives CDR1 SGHRS, CDR2 YFSETQ. The V and J ends lost 6 bases and 4 bases, in that order; junction bases with no gene match: 9. The CDR3 runs to 14 residues. CDR3 loop: CASTLSSGTYEQYF. The CDR3 DNA follows: TGCGCCAGCACCCTTAGTAGCGGGACTTACGAGCAGTACTTC.

CDR3 DNA: TGTGCCTGGAGTGAGCTAGTAACCTACGAGCAGTACTTC. This translates into CAWSELVTYEQYF. V gene TRBV30 combines with J gene TRBJ2-7; no definite D call. Germline CDR1 and CDR2: GTSNPN and SVGIG (reference sequence). The length of the CDR3 is 13 residues. V lost 1 base and J lost 2, with 9 bases in between.